This passage covers 18 T cell receptor beta chains from one sample sequenced in a study of blood T cell repertoires in COVID-19. Repertoires were generated with immunoSEQ multiplex PCR, while TCRdb's copy carries only in-frame clones and drops some. The profile shows around 340,000 clones, 88% of them singletons. Material: PBMCs or T cells enriched from blood (not recorded which). The origin of the receptors is a woman in her 30s who had been exposed to COVID-19.

The count of this clone is one. The chain combines TRBV9 with TRBJ2-5, with 7 bases that match TRBD2. Unmatched junction bases numbered 14, after V lost 7 bases and J lost 2 bases. The V gene's germline CDR1 is SGDLS and CDR2 YYNGEE. CDR3 length: 16 residues. CDR3: CASGGTGLTIQETQYF. The CDR3 nucleotides read TGTGCCAGCGGAGGGACGGGACTAACGATACAAGAGACCCAGTACTTC.

The chain links TRBV28 to TRBJ2-6; a weak D match, TRBD1 (5 bases). The CDR3 has 16 amino acids. Germline V gene lookup returns CDR1 MDHEN and CDR2 SYDVKM. V lost 6 bases and J 0 bases, leaving 12 bases between the germline ends. CDR3 sequence (DNA): TGTGCCAGCAGACCACACAGGAACTCTGGGGCCAACGTCCTGACTTTC. Translated: CASRPHRNSGANVLTF.

The chain carries TRBV29-1 and TRBJ2-1; 9 bases are a match to TRBD2. Germline trimming cut 6 bases from V and 2 bases from J; bases unmatched to any gene: 8. This CDR3 is built from 15 residues. The germline V gene has CDR1 SQVTM and CDR2 ANQGSEA. The CDR3 protein is CSVALAGPPYNEQFF. CDR3 coding DNA: TGCAGCGTGGCACTAGCGGGCCCGCCCTACAATGAGCAGTTCTTC.

The gene calls are TRBV28 and TRBJ1-5; TRBD1 aligns across 11 bases. Losses at the gene ends were 6 bases for V and 9 bases for J; bases not matched to a gene: 13. Germline lookup yields CDR1 MDHEN and CDR2 SYDVKM. The CDR3 runs 16 residues. CDR3 in DNA: TGTGCCAGCAGCCAACCCTGGACAGGGGGCTGGAGGCCCCAGCATTTT. Translation: CASSQPWTGGWRPQHF.

The chain links TRBV6-5 to TRBJ2-7, with 9 bases identical to TRBD1. V lost 10 bases to trimming and J lost 1 base; unmatched junction nucleotides: 8. Germline assignment: CDR1 MNHEY and CDR2 SVGAGI. CDR3 size: 14 residues. Here the CDR3 reads CATSPGTGSYEQYF. CDR3 sequence (DNA): TGTGCCACTTCCCCCGGGACAGGGTCCTACGAGCAGTACTTC.

J is TRBJ2-7 and V is TRBV11-1; perhaps TRBD1 as D (6 bases). The CDR3 spans 15 residues. Germline V CDR1 and CDR2: SGHAT, FQDESV (reference sequence). Trimming shortened V by 1 base and J by 3 bases, and 13 bases separated the two germline ends. CDR3 coding DNA: TGTGCCAGCAGCTTAGAGGCAGGGGCCCGCTACGAGCAGTACTTC. It yields the protein CASSLEAGARYEQYF.

V is TRBV27 and J is TRBJ2-7; 9 bases match TRBD1. Germline-derived CDR1 and CDR2 are MNHEY and SMNVEV (reference sequence). CDR3 length: 12 residues. The J segment lost 9 bases and the V segment lost 5 bases, leaving 5 bases of the junction unmatched. In DNA form, the CDR3 reads TGTGCCAGCAGTACGAAGACAGGGGGGCAGTACTTC. Protein product: CASSTKTGGQYF.

This clone was seen once. The chain couples TRBV7-7 to TRBJ2-3; 9 bases are a match to TRBD1. Germline loops: CDR1 SSHAT, CDR2 FNYEAQ (reference sequence). The CDR3 totals 15 residues. J was trimmed by 3 bases and V by 2 bases; bases with no gene match: 3. CDR3 DNA: TGTGCCAGCAGCTTAACAGGGGGCGCGACAGATACGCAGTATTTT. Translation: CASSLTGGATDTQYF.

This clone was seen more than once but under ten times. The chain's CDR3 is CASSLDRAGEKLFF. The CDR3 bases are TGTGCCAGCAGCTTGGACAGGGCGGGTGAAAAACTGTTTTTT. This chain uses TRBV7-9 with TRBJ1-4, with 8 positions matching TRBD1. CDR1 is SEHNR, CDR2 FQNEAQ, per germline (reference sequence). This CDR3 comprises 14 residues. The V gene end was trimmed by 3 bases and the J gene end by 7 bases; junction bases not matched to a gene: 4.

The genes are TRBV11-2 and TRBJ2-1, with TRBD2 identical over 7 bases. The junction had 1 base not matched to a gene; V was cut back by 1 base and J by 1 base. The germline V gene encodes CDR1 SGHAT and CDR2 FQNNGV. The CDR3 totals 15 residues. The CDR3 region is CASSLGGSSYNEQFF. CDR3 nucleotide sequence: TGTGCCAGCAGCTTAGGCGGGAGTTCCTACAATGAGCAGTTCTTC.

Only a few counts were recorded for this clone. V usage is TRBV6-2 or TRBV6-3 and J usage is TRBJ2-1, with 14 bases matching TRBD2. Per the germline V gene, CDR1 is MNHEY and CDR2 is SVGEGT. V lost 6 bases and J lost 2; bases outside the gene matches: 12. The CDR3 length is 19 residues. CDR3 nucleotides: TGTGCCAGCAGCTTCCGACTAGCGGGAGGGCCGGTCGCCTACAATGAGCAGTTCTTC. Amino acids: CASSFRLAGGPVAYNEQFF.

J is TRBJ2-7 and V is TRBV28; 7 nucleotides line up with TRBD1. This CDR3 is 14 amino acids long. The germline V gene has CDR1 MDHEN and CDR2 SYDVKM. The V segment lost 5 bases and the J segment 3 bases; nucleotides outside the gene matches: 7. The DNA for the CDR3 is TGTGCCAGCAGTCCACACAGGGGAATCTACGAGCAGTACTTC. Translating it yields CASSPHRGIYEQYF.

This clone showed up many times. The V call is TRBV11-3, the J call TRBJ2-1; TRBD2 might be the D (6 bases). The CDR3 loop spans 16 amino acids. Germline V gives CDR1 SGHNT, CDR2 YENEEA. Trimming shortened V by 5 bases and J by 6 bases, and 20 bases separated the two germline ends. The CDR3 nucleotides are TGTGCCAGCAGCCCCGCCGCCCGGGACTTAACCAATGAGCAGTTCTTC. It is translated as CASSPAARDLTNEQFF. The full variable domain, in which reference TRBV11-3 and TRBJ2-1 provide the parts outside the CDR3, is EAGVVQSPRYKIIEKKQPVAFWCNPISGHNTLYWYLQNLGQGPELLIRYENEEAVDDSQLPKDRFSAERLKGVDSTLKIQPAELGDSAVYLCASSPAARDLTNEQFFGPGTRLTVL.

This clone has only one observation. The chain joins TRBV28 to TRBJ1-2; 8 bases fit TRBD1. Trimming took 4 bases from V and 7 from J; bases not matched to a gene: 8. This CDR3 has 14 residues. CDR1 and CDR2 (germline): MDHEN, SYDVKM. Here the CDR3 reads CASSSPQGAGGYTF. The CDR3 DNA is TGTGCCAGCAGTTCCCCGCAGGGGGCGGGTGGCTACACCTTC.

The genes are TRBV7-3 and TRBJ2-2, with D perhaps matching TRBD1 (6 bases). With 3 bases removed from V and 6 bases from J, the gap between germline ends came to 8 bases. Germline V gene sequence: CDR1 SGHTA, CDR2 FQGTGA. The length of the CDR3 is 13 residues. CDR3 nucleotides: TGTGCCAGCAGCTTTTCAGGGGCCGGGGAGCTGTTTTTT. This translates into CASSFSGAGELFF. Complete variable domain (other parts from reference TRBV7-3 and TRBJ2-2): GAGVSQTPSNKVTEKGKYVELRCDPISGHTALYWYRQSLGQGPEFLIYFQGTGAADDSGLPNDRFFAVRPEGSVSTLKIQRTERGDSAVYLCASSFSGAGELFFGEGSRLTVL.

The V call is TRBV9, the J call TRBJ1-2; 10 nucleotides line up with TRBD1. Trimming took 0 bases from V and 6 from J; bases not matched to a gene: 8. CDR1 and CDR2 from the germline V gene are SGDLS and YYNGEE. The CDR3 covers 16 residues. In DNA, the CDR3 is TGTGCCAGCAGCGTAGGAATCACGACAGGGGGCCATGGCTACACCTTC. It codes for CASSVGITTGGHGYTF.

The chain is built from TRBV18 and TRBJ1-4; D uncertain. V was shortened by 5 bases and J by 0 bases, with 13 bases between the two germline ends. The CDR3 contains 16 residues. Germline V gene sequence: CDR1 KGHSH, CDR2 LQKENI. CDR3 in amino acids: CASSSGLSSTNEKLFF. DNA for the CDR3: TGTGCCAGCTCATCGGGATTATCGTCAACTAATGAAAAACTGTTTTTT.

This clone was recorded only once. The V call is TRBV24-1, the J call TRBJ1-1; D perhaps matches TRBD1 (5 bases). Trimming pared 3 bases from V and 10 bases from J, leaving 14 bases between. The CDR3 contains 13 residues. The germline CDR1 and CDR2 sequences are KGHDR and SFDVKD. CDR3 DNA sequence: TGTGCCACCAGTGATGGGCTGTCCCAGGGAGCTTTCTTT. Its translation: CATSDGLSQGAFF.